This section outlines one TCR beta chain sequence together with its context. The antigen is not known. Approximately eleven-patient cohort: around eleven active juvenile idiopathic arthritis patients, 3 polyarticular, 8 oligoarticular. CDR1 SEHNR and CDR2 FQNEAQ come from the germline V gene (reference sequence). The CDR3 runs 15 residues. DNA is not on record. The source of the sample is a study of synovial regulatory T cells in juvenile arthritis. About the research overall: Six patients were on methotrexate and a few were untreated.

Assay used: immunoSEQ multiplex PCR; TCRdb lists only in-frame clones, some missing. The sample's table shows 8,000 to 10,000 clones. Overall study findings and caveats: CDR3 overlap with synovial Tregs was higher for iaTregs than other blood Tregs. Inflammation-associated Treg cells in blood had less TCR diversity than the remaining blood Treg cells.

This chain connects TRBV7-9 to TRBJ1-4; the D gene TCRdb calls, TRBD1, cannot be checked with no DNA. The material sequenced was Treg cells from blood. Subset specified: remaining (HLA-DR-negative) circulating blood Treg cells. The sequence was collected from a donor younger than 30 with juvenile idiopathic arthritis. CDR3 loop: CASSLGDRGREKLFF. Filled out from reference TRBV7-9 and TRBJ1-4, the complete variable domain reads DTGVSQNPRHKITKRGQNVTFRCDPISEHNRLYWYRQTLGQGPEFLTYFQNEAQLEKSRLLSDRFSAERPKGSFSTLEIQRTEQGDSAMYLCASSLGDRGREKLFFGSGTQLSVL.